This TCR beta chain was sequenced for a study of cytotoxic CD8 clonotypes in ibrutinib-treated CLL. Assay: immunoSEQ multiplex PCR; the TCRdb copy retains only in-frame clones and omits some. The data contain 30,000 to 40,000 clones, 60% to 80% of them singletons. General study results and limits: In sustained-remission versus progressing patients, sampling times differed. Clonality was higher at ibrutinib response and returned toward baseline at progression.

With regard to this clone: What it binds is unknown.

The germline gives CDR1 SGHNT, CDR2 YYREEE (reference sequence). This CDR3 spans 15 amino acids. V lost 4 bases to trimming and J lost 1 base, with 14 bases between them. The sample in question was PBMCs, obtained at disease progression, from a patient treated with ibrutinib. V gene TRBV5-4 combines with J gene TRBJ1-1; D is undetermined. This TCR was recovered from a human donor with chronic lymphocytic leukemia. The CDR3 nucleotides read TGTGCCAGCAGCCCGGACGGGCGGTGGAACACTGAAGCTTTCTTT. Its protein is CASSPDGRWNTEAFF.